These T cell receptor beta chains were read from a single sample in a study of T cell responses to AZD1222 COVID-19 vaccine. Sequenced by immunoSEQ multiplex PCR; TCRdb stores in-frame clones only, minus some. Found here are roughly 150,000 clones, about 92% of them singletons; the top ten hold around 5.1%. The material sequenced was peripheral blood, taken on day 0 of AZD1222 vaccination. All receptors come from an adult in good health. The CDR3 runs from the conserved cysteine through the conserved F or W. A D gene is named only where the DNA matches it firmly.

J,V,D,CDR3,DNA
TRBJ2-3,TRBV19,-,CASRSRSTDTQYF,TGTGCCAGTCGTTCCCGGAGCACAGATACGCAGTATTTT
TRBJ2-7,TRBV7-9,TRBD2,CASSLGLAGAEQYF,TGTGCCAGCAGCTTAGGACTAGCGGGAGCCGAGCAGTACTTC
TRBJ2-1,TRBV3-1/TRBV3-2,-,CASSRLDRANEQFF,TGTGCCAGCAGTCGACTTGACCGAGCCAATGAGCAGTTCTTC
TRBJ2-5,TRBV9,TRBD1,CASSNRGETQYF,TGTGCCAGCAGCAACAGGGGCGAGACCCAGTACTTC
TRBJ2-6,TRBV15,-,CATSRDRDRVLTF,TGTGCCACCAGCAGAGATCGGGACCGGGTCCTGACTTTC
TRBJ1-3,TRBV6-5,TRBD1,CASRRGTGDENTIYF,TGTGCCAGCCGCCGAGGGACAGGGGATGAAAACACCATATATTTT
TRBJ1-1,TRBV5-1,-,CASSLEVGNTEAFF,TGCGCCAGCAGCTTGGAAGTGGGGAACACTGAAGCTTTCTTT
TRBJ2-5,TRBV5-1,-,CASSLARLGETQYF,TGCGCCAGCAGCCTGGCTCGACTAGGGGAGACCCAGTACTTC
TRBJ1-2,TRBV3-1/TRBV3-2,-,CASSQELRGGGYTF,TGTGCCAGCAGCCAAGAATTAAGGGGAGGTGGCTACACCTTC
TRBJ2-1,TRBV6-2/TRBV6-3,TRBD2,CASSYLAVSYNEQFF,TGTGCCAGCAGTTACCTAGCGGTTTCCTACAATGAGCAGTTCTTC
TRBJ2-3,TRBV5-1,TRBD2,CASSLPAGGADTQYF,TGCGCCAGCAGCTTGCCAGCGGGGGGGGCCGATACGCAGTATTTT
TRBJ2-2,TRBV7-2,TRBD2,CASSLRMKASGVNTGELFF,TGTGCCAGCAGCCTTAGAATGAAGGCTAGCGGGGTGAACACCGGGGAGCTGTTTTTT
TRBJ1-2,TRBV5-5,-,CASSGALQGNYGYTF,TGTGCCAGCAGCGGGGCCCTCCAAGGGAACTATGGCTACACCTTC
TRBJ2-7,TRBV6-2/TRBV6-3,-,CASSPTWMEQYF,TGTGCCAGCAGTCCCACCTGGATGGAGCAGTACTTC
TRBJ1-1,TRBV5-1,-,CASSLGIAMNTEAFF,TGCGCCAGCAGCTTGGGAATAGCCATGAACACTGAAGCTTTCTTT
TRBJ1-2,TRBV5-1,TRBD1,CASRTGTAAVGYTF,TGCGCCAGCAGGACGGGGACAGCGGCTGTTGGCTACACCTTC
TRBJ2-7,TRBV7-2,TRBD2,CASSPWTSYEQYF,TGTGCCAGCAGCCCCTGGACTAGCTACGAGCAGTACTTC
TRBJ1-1,TRBV19,-,CASSIAGEGNTEAFF,TGTGCCAGTAGTATTGCGGGGGAAGGGAACACTGAAGCTTTCTTT
TRBJ2-1,TRBV27,TRBD1,CASSLRGREQFF,TGTGCCAGCAGTTTAAGGGGGCGTGAGCAGTTCTTC
TRBJ1-1,TRBV18,-,CASSGLQDTEAFF,TGTGCCAGTTCGGGCTTACAGGATACTGAAGCTTTCTTT
TRBJ2-5,TRBV6-6,-,CASRLGGWETQYF,TGTGCCAGCAGATTGGGGGGCTGGGAGACCCAGTACTTC